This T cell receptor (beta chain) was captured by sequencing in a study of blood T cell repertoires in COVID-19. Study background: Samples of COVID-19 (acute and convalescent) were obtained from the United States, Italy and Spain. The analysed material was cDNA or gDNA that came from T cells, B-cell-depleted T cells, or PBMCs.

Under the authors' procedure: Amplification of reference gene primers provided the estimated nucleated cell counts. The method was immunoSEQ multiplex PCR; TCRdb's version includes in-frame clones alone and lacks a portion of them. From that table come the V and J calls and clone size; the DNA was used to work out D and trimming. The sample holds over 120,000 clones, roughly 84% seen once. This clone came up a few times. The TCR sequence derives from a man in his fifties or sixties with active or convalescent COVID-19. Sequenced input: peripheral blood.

The CDR3 coding sequence is TGTGCCAGCAGCTTAAGGCGGGGGGCTGAAGCTTTCTTT. Its protein product is CASSLRRGAEAFF. The genes are TRBV7-8 and TRBJ1-1, with TRBD1 as a possible D gene (5 bases). Germline V gene sequence: CDR1 SGHVS, CDR2 FQNEAQ. V lost 2 bases, J lost 6 bases, and 10 bases lay in between. The CDR3 loop spans 13 amino acids.